Below, 26 T cell receptor beta chains from the same sample are listed, as sequenced in a study of vaccination effects on CD4 cells after COVID-19. These receptors are not linked to any known antigen. Only in-frame clones appear in the TCRdb table, and some are missing; sequencing was by immunoSEQ multiplex PCR. The sample comprises under 25,000 clones, roughly 79% of which are singletons, and about 5.3% rests with the top ten. Prior to sequencing, the ViraFEST assay stimulated PBMC with viral peptide pools, which expanded the antigen-specific CD4+ T cells. Subsequent to roughly 9 days of culture, CD4+ T cells were isolated. Participants were given two doses of BNT162b2 or mRNA-1273 vaccine. The material was CD4+ T cells from PBMCs cultured with SARS-CoV-2 spike peptides, obtained after COVID-19 vaccination. The receptor set was obtained from a human donor who received a COVID-19 vaccine. Some clones in this sample may be carry-over from other donors' samples.

The rearrangement joins TRBV28 to TRBJ2-7, with D perhaps TRBD2 (5 bases). Germline loops: CDR1 MDHEN, CDR2 SYDVKM. The CDR3 consists of 17 residues. Trimming took 3 bases from V and 6 from J, leaving 24 bases between them. CDR3 amino acids: CASSFTRGRGQLGEQYV. In nucleotides, the CDR3 is TGTGCCAGCAGTTTTACCCGGGGAAGAGGCCAGCTGGGCGAGCAGTACGTC.

The V gene is TRBV15, the J gene TRBJ1-3, with 11 positions matching TRBD1. V shed 6 bases and J 3 bases; nucleotides not matched to a gene: 4. The CDR3 has 15 amino acids. The germline gives CDR1 LNHNV, CDR2 YYDKDF (reference sequence). The CDR3 DNA follows: TGTGCCACCAGGGGGACAGGGGGTAGTGGAAACACCATATATTTT. It yields the protein CATRGTGGSGNTIYF.

There are a few counts of this clone. The V call is TRBV5-4, the J call TRBJ2-5; 7 nucleotides line up with TRBD2. J gave up 0 bases and V 6 bases, and 5 bases lay outside the gene matches. CDR3 size: 14 residues. In germline, CDR1 is SGHNT, CDR2 YYREEE (reference sequence). CDR3 loop: CASNPGGNQETQYF. The DNA for the CDR3 is TGTGCCAGCAACCCGGGGGGAAACCAAGAGACCCAGTACTTC.

The rearrangement uses TRBV6-5 and TRBJ1-1; 9 bases fit TRBD1. CDR1 and CDR2 from the germline V gene are MNHEY and SVGAGI. J was trimmed by 5 bases and V by 6 bases; bases with no gene match: 7. The CDR3 extends over 14 amino acids. CDR3 amino acids: CASRNTGGQTEAFF. The CDR3, as DNA: TGTGCCAGCAGAAATACAGGGGGCCAGACTGAAGCTTTCTTT.

The chain uses TRBV6-4 and TRBJ1-1; D ambiguous. Trimming shortened V by 0 bases and J by 5 bases, and 7 bases separated the two germline ends. The V gene's germline CDR1 is MRHNA and CDR2 SNTAGT. The CDR3 totals 13 residues. DNA for the CDR3: TGTGCCAGCAGTGACTCGACCTTGACTGAAGCTTTCTTT. Translation: CASSDSTLTEAFF.

The chain couples TRBV5-1 to TRBJ1-6, with 9 bases aligning to TRBD1. Per the germline V gene, CDR1 is SGHRS and CDR2 is YFSETQ. The CDR3 is made up of 16 amino acids. Trimming removed 0 bases from V and 7 bases from J; junction bases left unmatched: 5. This CDR3 is CASSLERGTGNSPLHF. In DNA form, the CDR3 reads TGCGCCAGCAGCTTGGAACGAGGGACAGGGAATTCACCCCTCCACTTT.

This clone has just one count. The chain uses TRBV7-2 and TRBJ1-4; D is possibly TRBD1 (5 bases). This CDR3 is 16 amino acids long. The ends were cut back, 0 bases at V and 8 bases at J, with 16 bases in the middle. Germline V CDR1 and CDR2: SGHTA, FQGNSA. CDR3 sequence reads: CASSLASGGGMEKLFF. The CDR3 DNA reads TGTGCCAGCAGCTTAGCGTCCGGGGGGGGGATGGAAAAACTGTTTTTT.

This sequence joins TRBV18 and TRBJ1-1, with a weak D call TRBD1 (6 bases). Trimming pared 2 bases from V and 7 bases from J, leaving 17 bases between. The CDR3 totals 15 residues. The germline gives CDR1 KGHSH, CDR2 LQKENI. For the CDR3, the DNA is TGTGCCAGCTCACCAACAGGGTCACAGTGGGTTGAAGCTTTCTTT. Translated: CASSPTGSQWVEAFF.

The chain employs TRBV5-1 and TRBJ2-5; no definite D call. V was trimmed by 0 bases and J by 5 bases, leaving 8 bases between them. CDR1 and CDR2 from the germline V gene are SGHRS and YFSETQ. This CDR3 region has 13 residues. This chain's CDR3 is CASSLVPAETQYF. Written as DNA, the CDR3 is TGCGCCAGCAGCTTGGTGCCAGCCGAGACCCAGTACTTC.

This clone was seen once. V gene TRBV2 combines with J gene TRBJ1-1; D uncertain. The germline V and J ends were trimmed by 4 bases and 6 bases, with 12 bases remaining between them. Germline CDR1 and CDR2: SNHLY and FYNNEI. The CDR3 length is 13 residues. CDR3 amino acids: CASSGGEISEAFF. Here the CDR3 DNA reads TGTGCCAGCAGTGGAGGTGAGATCTCTGAAGCTTTCTTT. The full variable domain, with the rest looked up from reference TRBV2 and TRBJ1-1, is EPEVTQTPSHQVTQMGQEVILRCVPISNHLYFYWYRQILGQKVEFLVSFYNNEISEKSEIFDDQFSVERPDGSNFTLKIRSTKLEDSAMYFCASSGGEISEAFFGQGTRLTVV.

The CDR3 region has the DNA TGTGCCAGCAGCTTGGGCGGGGGGGCCTACAATGAGCAGTTCTTC. This gives the protein CASSLGGGAYNEQFF. V gene TRBV7-3 combines with J gene TRBJ2-1; 9 nucleotides align to TRBD2. V trimming: 3 bases; J trimming: 2 bases; junction bases outside the gene matches: 2. The CDR3 sequence is 15 residues long. Per germline, CDR1 SGHTA and CDR2 FQGTGA.

V is TRBV6-2 or TRBV6-3 and J is TRBJ1-1, with D hard to call. V dropped 0 bases and J dropped 11 bases, with 13 bases sitting between them. The germline V gene encodes CDR1 MNHEY and CDR2 SVGEGT. The CDR3 runs to 13 residues. The CDR3 coding sequence is TGTGCCAGCAGTTACTCGAGTCCGGCTGCGGCTTTCTTT. Translating gives CASSYSSPAAAFF.

The rearrangement joins TRBV21-1 to TRBJ2-2. TRBV21-1 is classified as a pseudogene. This CDR3 is 15 amino acids long. The CDR3 region is CASSLDARNTGELFF. The CDR3 region has the DNA TGTGCCAGCAGCCTTGACGCCAGGAACACCGGGGAGCTGTTTTTT.

The chain joins TRBV7-3 to TRBJ2-1; D may be TRBD1 or TRBD2 (5 bases each). Trimming pared 5 bases from V and 8 bases from J, leaving 13 bases between. Germline V lookup: CDR1 SGHTA, CDR2 FQGTGA. This CDR3 has 13 amino acids. This CDR3 reads CASSPWRGDEQFF. The CDR3 DNA reads TGTGCCAGCAGCCCATGGAGAGGGGATGAGCAGTTCTTC.

This clone came up once. The gene calls are TRBV3-1 (or the pseudogene TRBV3-2) and TRBJ2-2; D uncertain. The CDR3 sequence is 14 residues long. Trimming took 3 bases from V and 3 from J, leaving 8 bases between them. The germline V gene encodes CDR1 LGHDT and CDR2 YNNKEL (reference sequence). CDR3 sequence (DNA): TGTGCCAGCAGCCACCTGGGGTACACCGGGGAGCTGTTTTTT. Protein product: CASSHLGYTGELFF.

This rearrangement joins TRBV2 to TRBJ1-4; D is unclear. Deletions cut 3 bases from V and 6 bases from J, with 8 bases between. Germline-derived CDR1 and CDR2 are SNHLY and FYNNEI. The CDR3 is 13 amino acids. Here the CDR3 reads CASSDLPHEKLFF. The CDR3 DNA reads as TGTGCCAGCAGTGATTTACCGCATGAAAAACTGTTTTTT.

This chain links TRBV18 with TRBJ2-7; TRBD2 might be the D (6 bases). Germline CDR1 is KGHSH and CDR2 is LQKENI. The CDR3 length is 14 residues. Trimming left V 3 bases short and J 5 bases short, with 14 bases between. The CDR3: CASSPGGFINEQYV. The CDR3 DNA reads as TGTGCCAGCTCACCGGGGGGATTCATCAACGAGCAGTACGTC.

The chain employs TRBV5-1 and TRBJ2-5; TRBD1 matches 7 bases. The CDR3 has 14 residues. The trim removed 3 bases at V and 2 bases at J, leaving 4 bases unmatched. Per the germline V gene, CDR1 is SGHRS and CDR2 is YFSETQ. CDR3 sequence reads: CASSWVGQQETQYF. DNA for the CDR3: TGCGCCAGCAGCTGGGTGGGACAGCAAGAGACCCAGTACTTC.

This chain connects TRBV6-2 or TRBV6-3 to TRBJ2-7, with 9 bases that match TRBD1. With V trimmed by 0 bases and J by 4 bases, 10 bases remained unmatched. Per germline, CDR1 MNHEY and CDR2 SVGEGT. CDR3 length equals 17 residues. The CDR3 region is CASSYSVNRGRAYEQYV. The CDR3, as DNA: TGTGCCAGCAGTTACTCCGTCAACAGGGGGCGGGCGTACGAGCAGTACGTC.

Judged by abundance, this clone is medium-sized. This chain links TRBV4-2 with TRBJ2-1; D not resolved. Germline V gene lookup returns CDR1 LGHNA and CDR2 YNFKEQ. The V end was cut by 0 bases, the J end by 5 bases, with 11 bases between. CDR3 size: 15 residues. CDR3 region: CASSQDGRIDNEQFF. CDR3 coding DNA: TGTGCCAGCAGCCAAGATGGAAGAATCGACAATGAGCAGTTCTTC.

The chain links TRBV9 to TRBJ1-2, with D possibly being TRBD1 (6 bases). V lost 4 bases and J lost 5, with 15 bases in between. There are 14 residues in the CDR3. Germline CDR1 reads SGDLS; CDR2 reads YYNGEE. The CDR3 region has the DNA TGTGCCAGCAGCCTAGTGGGGGGCGGATATGGCTACACCTTC. Translation: CASSLVGGGYGYTF. Together with reference TRBV9 and TRBJ1-2, the CDR3 gives the full variable domain: DSGVTQTPKHLITATGQRVTLRCSPRSGDLSVYWYQQSLDQGLQFLIQYYNGEERAKGNILERFSAQQFPDLHSELNLSSLELGDSALYFCASSLVGGGYGYTFGSGTRLTVV.

The V call is TRBV2, the J call TRBJ1-2; D not certain. Trimming left V 2 bases short and J 4 bases short, with 8 bases between. CDR3 length equals 13 residues. Germline loops: CDR1 SNHLY, CDR2 FYNNEI. The CDR3 loop reads CASSELLAYGYTF. The CDR3 DNA reads as TGTGCCAGCAGTGAATTATTGGCCTATGGCTACACCTTC. Complete variable domain (other parts from reference TRBV2 and TRBJ1-2): EPEVTQTPSHQVTQMGQEVILRCVPISNHLYFYWYRQILGQKVEFLVSFYNNEISEKSEIFDDQFSVERPDGSNFTLKIRSTKLEDSAMYFCASSELLAYGYTFGSGTRLTVV.

The chain has TRBV7-8 and TRBJ2-7; D perhaps matches TRBD1 (5 bases). The CDR3 spans 16 residues. V was pared by 2 bases and J by 6 bases, with 20 bases between. Germline V lookup: CDR1 SGHVS, CDR2 FQNEAQ. In nucleotides, the CDR3 is TGTGCCAGCAGCTTATTGCCAGGGAAGACGGTTGGCGAGCAGTACGTC. Translation: CASSLLPGKTVGEQYV.

The chain combines TRBV2 with TRBJ2-2, with D possibly matching TRBD2 (5 bases). The CDR3 contains 15 residues. With 5 bases removed from V and 4 bases from J, the gap between germline ends came to 14 bases. Germline CDR1 SNHLY, CDR2 FYNNEI. DNA of the CDR3: TGTGCCAGCAGTTTGATTAGTGGGAGCACCGGGGAGCTGTTTTTT. Translated: CASSLISGSTGELFF.

The rearrangement uses TRBV7-2 and TRBJ2-5, with a weak D call TRBD2 (6 bases). Per the germline V gene, CDR1 is SGHTA and CDR2 is FQGNSA. The ends were cut back, 2 bases at V and 3 bases at J, with 16 bases in the middle. The CDR3 sequence is 16 residues long. The CDR3 here is CASSLRRSGGEETQYF. The CDR3 nucleotides read TGTGCCAGCAGCTTACGGCGGAGCGGCGGGGAAGAGACCCAGTACTTC.

This rearrangement joins TRBV2 to TRBJ2-1; possibly TRBD2 for D (5 bases). The V end was cut by 7 bases, the J end by 8 bases, with 21 bases between. Germline CDR1 is SNHLY and CDR2 is FYNNEI. The CDR3 totals 15 residues. CDR3 nucleotides: TGTGCCAGCACCAAAGGAGGTGAAGGGATCGATGAGCAGTTCTTC. Translated: CASTKGGEGIDEQFF. Full variable domain (remainder filled in from reference TRBV2 and TRBJ2-1): EPEVTQTPSHQVTQMGQEVILRCVPISNHLYFYWYRQILGQKVEFLVSFYNNEISEKSEIFDDQFSVERPDGSNFTLKIRSTKLEDSAMYFCASTKGGEGIDEQFFGPGTRLTVL.